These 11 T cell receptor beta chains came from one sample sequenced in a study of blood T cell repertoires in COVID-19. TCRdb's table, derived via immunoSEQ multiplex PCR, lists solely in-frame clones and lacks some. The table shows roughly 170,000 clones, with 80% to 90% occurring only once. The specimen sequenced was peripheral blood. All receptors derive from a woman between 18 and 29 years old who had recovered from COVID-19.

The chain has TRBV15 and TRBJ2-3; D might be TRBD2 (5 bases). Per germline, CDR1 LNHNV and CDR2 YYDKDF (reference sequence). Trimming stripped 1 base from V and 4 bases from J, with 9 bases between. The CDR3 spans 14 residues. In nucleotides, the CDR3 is TGTGCCACCAGCAGAGTATTCGGGGCAGATACGCAGTATTTT. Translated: CATSRVFGADTQYF.

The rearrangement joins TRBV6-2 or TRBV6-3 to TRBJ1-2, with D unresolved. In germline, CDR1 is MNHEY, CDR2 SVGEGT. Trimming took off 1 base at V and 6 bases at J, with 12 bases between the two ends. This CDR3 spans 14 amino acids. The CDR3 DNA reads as TGTGCCAGCAGTTACTTTAACAAGGGAGATGGCTACACCTTC. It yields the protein CASSYFNKGDGYTF.

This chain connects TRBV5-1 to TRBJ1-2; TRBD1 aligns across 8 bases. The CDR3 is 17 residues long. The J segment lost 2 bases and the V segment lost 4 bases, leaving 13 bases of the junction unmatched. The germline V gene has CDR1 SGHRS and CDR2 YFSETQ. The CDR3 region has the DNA TGCGCCAGCAGCCCCCGAACCCCACAGGGGGGAAACTATGGCTACACCTTC. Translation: CASSPRTPQGGNYGYTF.

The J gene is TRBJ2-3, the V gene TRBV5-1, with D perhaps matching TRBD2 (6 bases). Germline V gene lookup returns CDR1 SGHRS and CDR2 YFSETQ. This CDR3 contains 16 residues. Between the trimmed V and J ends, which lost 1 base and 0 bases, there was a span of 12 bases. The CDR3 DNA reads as TGCGCCAGCAGCTTGTTCGGGGGTACTAGCACAGATACGCAGTATTTT. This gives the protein CASSLFGGTSTDTQYF.

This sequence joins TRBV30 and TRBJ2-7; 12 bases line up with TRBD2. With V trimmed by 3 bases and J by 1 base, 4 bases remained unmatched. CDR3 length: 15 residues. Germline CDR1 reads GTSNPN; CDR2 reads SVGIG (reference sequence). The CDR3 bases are TGTGCCTGGAGCGCGGGACTAGCGGGTTCCTACGAGCAGTACGTC. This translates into CAWSAGLAGSYEQYV.

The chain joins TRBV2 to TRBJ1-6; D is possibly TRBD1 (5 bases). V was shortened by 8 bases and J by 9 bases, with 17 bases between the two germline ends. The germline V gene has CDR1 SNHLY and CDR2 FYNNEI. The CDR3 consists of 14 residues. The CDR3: CASGGTGESSPLHF. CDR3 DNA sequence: TGTGCCAGCGGGGGGACGGGCGAGAGTTCACCCCTCCACTTT.

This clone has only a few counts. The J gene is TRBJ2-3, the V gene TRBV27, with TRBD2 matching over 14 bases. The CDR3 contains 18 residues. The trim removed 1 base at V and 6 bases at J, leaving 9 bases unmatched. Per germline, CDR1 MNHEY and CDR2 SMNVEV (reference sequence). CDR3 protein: CASSLLLTSGRASDTQYF. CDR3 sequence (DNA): TGTGCCAGCAGTTTATTGCTGACTAGCGGGAGGGCCTCGGATACGCAGTATTTT.

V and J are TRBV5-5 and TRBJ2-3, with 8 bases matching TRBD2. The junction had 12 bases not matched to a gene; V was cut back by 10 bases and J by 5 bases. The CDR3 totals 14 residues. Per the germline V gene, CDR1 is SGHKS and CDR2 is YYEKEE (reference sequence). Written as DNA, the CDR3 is TGTGCCCCGGGGGGGGGCACGCCGGGAGATACGCAGTATTTT. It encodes CAPGGGTPGDTQYF.

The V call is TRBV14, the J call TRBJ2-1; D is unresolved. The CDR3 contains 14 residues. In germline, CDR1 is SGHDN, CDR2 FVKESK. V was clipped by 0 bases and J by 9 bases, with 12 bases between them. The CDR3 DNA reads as TGTGCCAGCAGCCAAGAAATAGCCCGGAGTGAGCAGTTCTTC. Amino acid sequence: CASSQEIARSEQFF. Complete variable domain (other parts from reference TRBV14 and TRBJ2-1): EAGVTQFPSHSVIEKGQTVTLRCDPISGHDNLYWYRRVMGKEIKFLLHFVKESKQDESGMPNNRFLAERTGGTYSTLKVQPAELEDSGVYFCASSQEIARSEQFFGPGTRLTVL.

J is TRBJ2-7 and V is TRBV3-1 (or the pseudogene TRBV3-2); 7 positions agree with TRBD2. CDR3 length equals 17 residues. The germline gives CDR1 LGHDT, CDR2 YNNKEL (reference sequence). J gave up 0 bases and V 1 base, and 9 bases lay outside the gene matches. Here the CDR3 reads CASSQVGPAGVSYEQYF. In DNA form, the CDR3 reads TGTGCCAGCAGCCAAGTCGGTCCGGCGGGGGTCTCCTACGAGCAGTACTTC.

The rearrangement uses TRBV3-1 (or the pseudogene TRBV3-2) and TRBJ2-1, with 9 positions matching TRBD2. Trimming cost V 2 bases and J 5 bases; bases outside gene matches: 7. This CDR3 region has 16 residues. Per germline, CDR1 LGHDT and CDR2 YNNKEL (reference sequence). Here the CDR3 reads CASSQPSSGKNNEQFF. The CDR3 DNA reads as TGTGCCAGCAGCCAACCCTCTAGCGGGAAAAACAATGAGCAGTTCTTC.